This T cell receptor beta chain was recovered during a study of T cell responses to AZD1222 COVID-19 vaccine. Trimming took 5 bases from V and 1 from J, leaving 12 bases between them. The CDR3 is 15 amino acids. Germline lookup yields CDR1 LNHDA and CDR2 SQIVND (reference sequence). As to this clone: The antigen is not known.

Clones were sequenced by immunoSEQ multiplex PCR, and TCRdb holds only the in-frame ones, with some missing. The table includes roughly 81,000 clones, about 87% detected once. General study points: Samples come after the peak T cell response, not at day 14. Baseline serostatus was positive in only a handful of AZD1222 recipients. The sample set comprised mostly white British donors with more females, and clonal diversity was possibly underestimated. Among vaccine-associated CD4 TCRs, coverage spanned spike, with dominance at 160-218 and 743-854.

Source: peripheral blood, taken on day 0 of AZD1222 vaccination. This receptor was taken from an adult in good health. The chain joins TRBV19 to TRBJ1-5; perhaps TRBD1 as D (5 bases). The CDR3 DNA reads TGTGCCAGTAGTTTTTCGGACACGAGCAATCAGCCCCAGCATTTT. Its protein is CASSFSDTSNQPQHF. Looking up the rest from reference TRBV19 and TRBJ1-5 gives the full variable domain: DGGITQSPKYLFRKEGQNVTLSCEQNLNHDAMYWYRQDPGQGLRLIYYSQIVNDFQKGDIAEGYSVSREKKESFPLTVTSAQKNPTAFYLCASSFSDTSNQPQHFGDGTRLSIL.